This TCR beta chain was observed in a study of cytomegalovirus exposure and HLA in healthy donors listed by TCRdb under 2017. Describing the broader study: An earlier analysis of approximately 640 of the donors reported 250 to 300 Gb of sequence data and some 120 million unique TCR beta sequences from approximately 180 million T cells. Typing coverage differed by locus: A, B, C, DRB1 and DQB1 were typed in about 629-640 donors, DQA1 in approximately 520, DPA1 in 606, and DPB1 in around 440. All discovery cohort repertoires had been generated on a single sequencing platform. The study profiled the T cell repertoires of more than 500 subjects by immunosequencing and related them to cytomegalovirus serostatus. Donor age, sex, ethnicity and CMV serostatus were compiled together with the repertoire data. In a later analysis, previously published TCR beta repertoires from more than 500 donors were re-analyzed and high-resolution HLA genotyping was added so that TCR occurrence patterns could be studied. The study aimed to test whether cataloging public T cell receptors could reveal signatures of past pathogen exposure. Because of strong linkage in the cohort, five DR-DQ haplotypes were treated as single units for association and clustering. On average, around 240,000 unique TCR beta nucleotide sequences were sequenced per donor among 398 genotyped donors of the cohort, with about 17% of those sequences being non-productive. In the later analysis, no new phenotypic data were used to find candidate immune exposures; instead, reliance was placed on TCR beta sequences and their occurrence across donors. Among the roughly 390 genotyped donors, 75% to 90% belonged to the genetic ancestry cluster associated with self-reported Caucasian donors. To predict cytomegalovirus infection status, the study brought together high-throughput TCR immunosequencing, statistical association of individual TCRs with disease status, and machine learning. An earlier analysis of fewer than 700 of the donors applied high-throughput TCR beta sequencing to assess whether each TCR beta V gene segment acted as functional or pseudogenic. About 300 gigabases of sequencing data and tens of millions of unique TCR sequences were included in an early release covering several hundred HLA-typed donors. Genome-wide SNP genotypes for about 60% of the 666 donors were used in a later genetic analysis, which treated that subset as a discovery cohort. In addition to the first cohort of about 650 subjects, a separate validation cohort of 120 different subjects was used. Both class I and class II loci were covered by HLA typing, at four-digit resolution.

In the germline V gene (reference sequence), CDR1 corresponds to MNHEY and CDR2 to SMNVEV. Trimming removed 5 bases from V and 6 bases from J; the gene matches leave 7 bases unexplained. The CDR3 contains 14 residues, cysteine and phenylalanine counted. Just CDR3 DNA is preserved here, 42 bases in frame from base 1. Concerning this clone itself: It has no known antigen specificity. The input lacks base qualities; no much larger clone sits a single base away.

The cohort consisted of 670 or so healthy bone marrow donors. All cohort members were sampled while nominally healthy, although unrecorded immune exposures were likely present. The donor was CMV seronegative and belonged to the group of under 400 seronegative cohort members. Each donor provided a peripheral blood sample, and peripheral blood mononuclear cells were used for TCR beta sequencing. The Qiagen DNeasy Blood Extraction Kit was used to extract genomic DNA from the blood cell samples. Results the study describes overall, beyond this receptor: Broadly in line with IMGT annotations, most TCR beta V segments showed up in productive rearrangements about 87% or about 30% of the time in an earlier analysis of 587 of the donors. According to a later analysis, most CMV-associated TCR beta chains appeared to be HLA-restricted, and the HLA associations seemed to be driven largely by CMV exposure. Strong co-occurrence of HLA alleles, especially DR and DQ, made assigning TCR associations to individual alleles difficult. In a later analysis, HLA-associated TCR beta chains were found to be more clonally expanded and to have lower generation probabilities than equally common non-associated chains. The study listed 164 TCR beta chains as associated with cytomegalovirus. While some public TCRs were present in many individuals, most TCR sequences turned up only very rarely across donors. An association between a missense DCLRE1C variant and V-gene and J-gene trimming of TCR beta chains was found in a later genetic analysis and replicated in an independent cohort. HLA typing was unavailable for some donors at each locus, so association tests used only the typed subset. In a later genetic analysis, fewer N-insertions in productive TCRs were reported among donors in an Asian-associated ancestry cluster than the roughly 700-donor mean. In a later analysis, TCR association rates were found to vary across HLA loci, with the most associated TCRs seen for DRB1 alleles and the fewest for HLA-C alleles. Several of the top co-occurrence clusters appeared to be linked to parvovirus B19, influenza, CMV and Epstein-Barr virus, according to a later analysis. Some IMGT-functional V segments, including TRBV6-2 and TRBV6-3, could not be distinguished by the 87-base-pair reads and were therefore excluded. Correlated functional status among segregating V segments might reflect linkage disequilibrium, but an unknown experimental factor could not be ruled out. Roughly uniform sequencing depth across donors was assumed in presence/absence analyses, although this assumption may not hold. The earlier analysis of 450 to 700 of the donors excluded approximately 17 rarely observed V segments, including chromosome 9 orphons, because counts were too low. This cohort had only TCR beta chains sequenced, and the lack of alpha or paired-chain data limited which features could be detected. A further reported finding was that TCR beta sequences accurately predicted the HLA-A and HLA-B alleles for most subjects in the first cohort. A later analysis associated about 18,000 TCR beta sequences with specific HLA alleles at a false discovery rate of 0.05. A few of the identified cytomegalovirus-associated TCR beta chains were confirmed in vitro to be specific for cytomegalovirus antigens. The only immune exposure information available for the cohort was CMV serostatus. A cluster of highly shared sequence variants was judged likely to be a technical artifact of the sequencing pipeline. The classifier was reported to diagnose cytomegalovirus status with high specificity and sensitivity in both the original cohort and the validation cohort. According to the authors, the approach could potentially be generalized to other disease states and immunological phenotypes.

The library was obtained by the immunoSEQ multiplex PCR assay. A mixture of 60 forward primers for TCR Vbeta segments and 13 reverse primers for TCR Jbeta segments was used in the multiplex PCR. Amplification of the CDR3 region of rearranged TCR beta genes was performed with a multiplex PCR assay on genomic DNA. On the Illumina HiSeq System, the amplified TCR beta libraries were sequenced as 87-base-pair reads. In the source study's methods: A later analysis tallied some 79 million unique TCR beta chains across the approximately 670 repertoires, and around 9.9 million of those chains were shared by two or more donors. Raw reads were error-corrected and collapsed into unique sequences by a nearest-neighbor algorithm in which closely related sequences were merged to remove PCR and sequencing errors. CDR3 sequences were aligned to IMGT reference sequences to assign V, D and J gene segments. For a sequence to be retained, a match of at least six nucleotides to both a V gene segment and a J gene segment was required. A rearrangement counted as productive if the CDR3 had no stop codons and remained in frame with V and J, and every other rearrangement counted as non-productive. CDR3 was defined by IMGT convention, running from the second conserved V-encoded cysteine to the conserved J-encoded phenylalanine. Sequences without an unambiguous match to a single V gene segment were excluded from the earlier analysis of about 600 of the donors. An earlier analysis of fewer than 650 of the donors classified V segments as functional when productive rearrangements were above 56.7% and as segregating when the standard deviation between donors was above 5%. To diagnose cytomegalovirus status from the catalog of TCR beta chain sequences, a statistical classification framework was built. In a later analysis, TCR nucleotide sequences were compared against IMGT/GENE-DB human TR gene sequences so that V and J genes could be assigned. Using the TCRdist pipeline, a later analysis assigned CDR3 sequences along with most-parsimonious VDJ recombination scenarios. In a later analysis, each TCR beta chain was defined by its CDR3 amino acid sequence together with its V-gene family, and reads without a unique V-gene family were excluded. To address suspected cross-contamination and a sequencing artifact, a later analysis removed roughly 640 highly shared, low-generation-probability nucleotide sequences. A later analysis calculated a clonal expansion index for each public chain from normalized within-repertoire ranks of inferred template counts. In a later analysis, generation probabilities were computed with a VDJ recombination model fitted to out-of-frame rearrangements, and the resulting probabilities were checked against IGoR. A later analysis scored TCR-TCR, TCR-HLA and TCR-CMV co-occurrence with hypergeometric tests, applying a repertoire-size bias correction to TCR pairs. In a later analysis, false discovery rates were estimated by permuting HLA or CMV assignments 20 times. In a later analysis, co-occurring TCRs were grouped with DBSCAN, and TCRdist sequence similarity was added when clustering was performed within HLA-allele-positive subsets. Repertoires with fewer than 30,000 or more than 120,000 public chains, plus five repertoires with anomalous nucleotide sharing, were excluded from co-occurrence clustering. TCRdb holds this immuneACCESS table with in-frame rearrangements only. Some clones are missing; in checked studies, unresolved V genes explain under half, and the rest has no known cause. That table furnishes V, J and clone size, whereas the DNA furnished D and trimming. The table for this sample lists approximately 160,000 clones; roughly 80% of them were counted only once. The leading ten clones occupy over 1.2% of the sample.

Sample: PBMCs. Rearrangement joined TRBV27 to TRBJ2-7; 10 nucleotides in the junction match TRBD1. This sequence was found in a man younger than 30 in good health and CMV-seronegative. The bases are TGTGCCAGCAGTCACGGACAGGGGGTAGGCGAGCAGTACTTC. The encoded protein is CASSHGQGVGEQYF.